The 26 T cell receptor beta chains presented below share a single source sample, sequenced in a study of neurological immune-mediated disorders. TCRdb re-called the 5' RACE reads through MiXCR, storing one row per CDR3 protein. Of 60,000 to 80,000 distinct CDR3 sequences listed, around 4.7% are singletons. Material for sequencing was PBMCs. The receptors here all came from a woman aged 50 to 65 with multiple sclerosis.

The table lists this clonotype with many counts. The V call is TRBV20-1, the J call TRBJ2-3, with D tentatively TRBD1 (5 bases). V lost 3 bases and J lost 0, with 7 bases in between. CDR3 length: 13 amino acids. CDR1 DFQATT and CDR2 SNEGSKA come from the germline V gene (reference sequence). The CDR3 nucleotides are TGCAGTGCTAGGACAGCTAGCACAGATACGCAGTATTTT. This translates into CSARTASTDTQYF.

This CDR3 reads CASSLNAGTGEQYF. In DNA, the CDR3 is TGTGCCAGCAGTTTAAATGCAGGCACCGGGGAGCAGTACTTC. The gene calls are TRBV27 and TRBJ2-7; D unresolved. V dropped 2 bases and J dropped 7 bases, with 15 bases sitting between them. Germline CDR1 MNHEY, CDR2 SMNVEV (reference sequence). The CDR3 totals 14 residues.

This clonotype showed up many times. The chain has TRBV20-1 and TRBJ2-1; tentatively, D is TRBD1 (6 bases). In germline, CDR1 is DFQATT, CDR2 SNEGSKA (reference sequence). Trimming left V 0 bases short and J 4 bases short, with 10 bases between. The CDR3 spans 14 residues. CDR3 amino acids: CSARDGGYYNEQFF. The DNA for the CDR3 is TGCAGTGCTAGAGATGGGGGCTATTACAATGAGCAGTTCTTC.

This clonotype was observed at least ten times. The rearrangement joins TRBV7-6 to TRBJ1-2; perhaps TRBD1 as D (5 bases). CDR1 is SGHVS, CDR2 FNYEAQ, per germline. The CDR3 runs to 15 residues. V was pared by 5 bases and J by 7 bases, with 20 bases between. This chain's CDR3 is CASSAGRPDKGGYTF. In DNA, the CDR3 is TGTGCCAGCAGCGCGGGACGGCCCGATAAAGGTGGCTACACCTTC.

Worth noting for this clonotype: A much larger clone lies a single base off, so this may be a read error. V is TRBV12-3 or TRBV12-4 and J is TRBJ2-3; D perhaps matches TRBD2 (6 bases). This CDR3 has 14 residues. V lost 6 bases and J 0 bases, leaving 10 bases between the germline ends. CDR3 bases: TGTGCCAGCAGACCAGGGAGGAGCACAGATACGCAGTATTTT. Its protein product is CASRPGRSTDTQYF.

This clonotype was observed a few times. The gene calls are TRBV10-3 and TRBJ2-2; TRBD1 might be the D (5 bases). The CDR3 is 13 amino acids. Germline CDR1 reads ENHRY; CDR2 reads SYGVKD. V lost 8 bases, J lost 1 base, and 8 bases lay in between. The CDR3 sequence is CAILTGNTGELFF. CDR3 DNA: TGTGCCATCTTAACAGGGAACACCGGGGAGCTGTTTTTT.

The table lists this clonotype with a few counts. One end of the junction varies from germline; a read error may be responsible. CDR3 DNA: TGTGCCAGCAGCGCTGGCGACAGGGTTAGTTCACCCCTCAACTTT. This encodes CASSAGDRVSSPLNF. The rearrangement links TRBV9 to TRBJ1-6; TRBD1 matches at 7 bases. The germline V gene encodes CDR1 SGDLS and CDR2 YYNGEE. The CDR3 consists of 15 residues.

This chain uses TRBV19 with TRBJ1-5, with TRBD1 identical over 7 bases. Germline V gives CDR1 LNHDA, CDR2 SQIVND (reference sequence). The J segment lost 1 base and the V segment lost 6 bases, leaving 12 bases of the junction unmatched. The CDR3 consists of 17 residues. The CDR3 nucleotides read TGTGCCAGTAGGGTACTACAGGGGATAACCAGCAATCAGCCCCAGCATTTT. It translates to CASRVLQGITSNQPQHF.

This clonotype has at least ten counts. The V gene is TRBV6-6, the J gene TRBJ1-4, with no clear D. V lost 3 bases and J 4 bases, leaving 9 bases between the germline ends. The length of the CDR3 is 14 residues. Germline CDR1 is MNHNY and CDR2 is SVGAGI (reference sequence). In nucleotides, the CDR3 is TGTGCCAGCAGTTATTCATGGAATAATGAAAAACTGTTTTTT. Its translation: CASSYSWNNEKLFF.

The chain is built from TRBV29-1 and TRBJ2-2; D uncertain. CDR3 length equals 14 residues. Germline CDR1 reads SQVTM; CDR2 reads ANQGSEA. Trimming shortened V by 2 bases and J by 0 bases, and 7 bases separated the two germline ends. The CDR3 bases are TGCAGCGTTGAACCAGATACGAACACCGGGGAGCTGTTTTTT. Encoded protein: CSVEPDTNTGELFF.

In its sample, this clonotype was seen many times. The rearrangement uses TRBV7-2 and TRBJ2-1; D perhaps matches TRBD2 (7 bases). This CDR3 has 13 amino acids. Germline CDR1 SGHTA, CDR2 FQGNSA. V lost 5 bases and J 7 bases, leaving 12 bases between the germline ends. DNA for the CDR3: TGTGCCAGCAGCGGGGGGGCGTGGAATGAGCAGTTCTTC. As protein: CASSGGAWNEQFF. Full variable domain (outside the CDR3, taken from reference TRBV7-2 and TRBJ2-1): GAGVSQSPSNKVTEKGKDVELRCDPISGHTALYWYRQSLGQGLEFLIYFQGNSAPDKSGLPSDRFSAERTGGSVSTLTIQRTQQEDSAVYLCASSGGAWNEQFFGPGTRLTVL.

This clonotype was recorded many times. The chain combines TRBV2 with TRBJ1-5; TRBD1 aligns across 8 bases. J lost 9 bases, V lost 8 bases, and 9 bases had no gene match. From germline, CDR1 is SNHLY and CDR2 FYNNEI. The CDR3 has 13 residues. The CDR3 here is CASADRGLRPQHF. The CDR3 nucleotides read TGTGCCAGCGCTGACAGGGGTTTACGGCCCCAGCATTTT.

Turning to this clonotype: One junction end disagrees with the germline gene, perhaps due to a read error. The chain couples TRBV4-1 to TRBJ1-6; D is uncertain. From germline, CDR1 is MGHRA and CDR2 YSYEKL. The CDR3 contains 16 residues. For the CDR3, the DNA is TGCGCCAGCAGCCAAGAAGGGCAGGCGGTTCGGTCACCCCTCAACTTT. Protein product: CASSQEGQAVRSPLNF.

This clonotype was found many times. Compared with germline, one end of the junction differs, possibly owing to a read error. The chain uses TRBV25-1 and TRBJ1-6; maybe TRBD1 (6 bases). This CDR3 is built from 15 residues. CDR1 is MGHDK, CDR2 SYGVNS, per germline. The CDR3 DNA is TGTGCCAGCAGTGACTCTGGCAGGGACACTTCACCCCTCAACTTT. As protein: CASSDSGRDTSPLNF.

This clonotype was counted ten times or more. The J gene is TRBJ2-5, the V gene TRBV5-1, with 10 bases identical to TRBD2. The CDR3 runs 15 residues. The trim removed 5 bases at V and 7 bases at J, leaving 11 bases unmatched. Germline V gene sequence: CDR1 SGHRS, CDR2 YFSETQ. CDR3 loop: CASSNGSGGPGTQYF. The CDR3 DNA is TGCGCCAGCAGTAACGGTAGCGGGGGGCCCGGGACCCAGTACTTC.

This clonotype was seen many times. This chain uses TRBV7-9 with TRBJ1-1; TRBD1 agrees at 7 bases. V shed 3 bases, J shed 0 bases, and the junction held 7 bases outside the gene matches. This CDR3 has 16 residues. Germline V gives CDR1 SEHNR, CDR2 FQNEAQ (reference sequence). The CDR3 DNA follows: TGTGCCAGCAGCTTCGCCCCGGGACAGTTGAACACTGAAGCTTTCTTT. Residues: CASSFAPGQLNTEAFF.

Many counts were recorded for this clonotype. This sequence joins TRBV7-2 and TRBJ2-2, with TRBD2 matching over 7 bases. V was clipped by 0 bases and J by 2 bases; unmatched bases: 6. Germline V CDR1 and CDR2: SGHTA, FQGNSA. This CDR3 is 17 amino acids long. The CDR3 loop reads CASSLAARTRNTGELFF. In nucleotides, the CDR3 is TGTGCCAGCAGCTTAGCAGCCCGGACTAGAAACACCGGGGAGCTGTTTTTT.

This clonotype was counted ten times or more. V gene TRBV7-3 combines with J gene TRBJ2-4; possible D gene TRBD1, 8 bases. Per germline, CDR1 SGHTA and CDR2 FQGTGA. CDR3 size: 13 residues. The V gene lost 8 bases and the J gene lost 9 bases, with 17 bases spanning the gap. The CDR3 bases are TGTGCCAGCTCGTCGACAGGGGAGGGCATTCAGTACTTC. It is translated as CASSSTGEGIQYF.

Ten or more counts support this clonotype. V and J are TRBV6-6 and TRBJ2-2; D is undetermined. Germline CDR1 and CDR2: MNHNY and SVGAGI (reference sequence). The germline V and J ends were trimmed by 7 bases and 3 bases, with 12 bases remaining between them. The CDR3 has 14 residues. In DNA form, the CDR3 reads TGTGCCAGCACCCCCTTTTTTGACACCGGGGAGCTGTTTTTT. Translated, it gives CASTPFFDTGELFF.

This clonotype showed up many times. The CDR3 loop is CASSFGAPGQPQHF. As DNA, the CDR3 is TGTGCCAGCAGTTTCGGGGCTCCGGGTCAGCCCCAGCATTTT. V and J are TRBV12-3 or TRBV12-4 and TRBJ1-5, with D possibly being TRBD1 (5 bases). The V and J ends lost 3 bases and 6 bases respectively, with 12 bases between them. The length of the CDR3 is 14 residues.

The rearrangement links TRBV20-1 to TRBJ2-7; tentatively, D is TRBD2 (5 bases). Germline CDR1 reads DFQATT; CDR2 reads SNEGSKA (reference sequence). The CDR3 consists of 13 residues. Trimming took 0 bases from V and 2 from J, leaving 8 bases between them. This CDR3 reads CSARDGGAYEQYF. The CDR3 bases are TGCAGTGCTAGAGACGGAGGAGCCTACGAGCAGTACTTC.

This clonotype was counted at least ten times. V and J are TRBV7-9 and TRBJ2-7; 9 nucleotides line up with TRBD1. Germline lookup yields CDR1 SEHNR and CDR2 FQNEAQ (reference sequence). J was trimmed by 1 base and V by 5 bases; bases with no gene match: 9. The CDR3 is 16 amino acids. CDR3 in DNA: TGTGCCAGCAGCGCAACGTCCGGGACAGGGTCCTACGAGCAGTACTTC. As protein: CASSATSGTGSYEQYF.

This clonotype has a handful of counts. V usage is TRBV5-1 and J usage is TRBJ2-3; 9 nucleotides match TRBD2. Germline CDR1 and CDR2: SGHRS and YFSETQ. After removal of 0 bases from V and 5 bases from J, the junction contained 7 bases not matched to a gene. CDR3 length: 16 residues. CDR3 DNA: TGCGCCAGCAGCTTGGGACTAGCGGCGCTGGGAGATACGCAGTATTTT. It is translated as CASSLGLAALGDTQYF.

This clonotype was detected a few times. The CDR3 loop reads CASSPRSGGNYGYTF. CDR3 in DNA: TGCGCCAGCAGCCCTCGGTCGGGGGGAAACTATGGCTACACCTTC. The rearrangement uses TRBV5-1 and TRBJ1-2, with a weak D call TRBD1 (5 bases). The CDR3 is 15 residues long. Trimming took 4 bases from V and 2 from J, leaving 15 bases between them. Germline V lookup: CDR1 SGHRS, CDR2 YFSETQ.

This clonotype showed up many times. The V and J genes are TRBV7-9 and TRBJ1-2, with D possibly being TRBD1 (6 bases). Trimming removed 4 bases from V and 4 bases from J, with 19 bases in between. CDR3 length: 16 amino acids. In germline, CDR1 is SEHNR, CDR2 FQNEAQ (reference sequence). The CDR3 nucleotides are TGTGCCAGCAGCTCCCCGACGACAGGACCTAGCTATGGCTACACCTTC. It yields the protein CASSSPTTGPSYGYTF.

This clonotype occurred many times. The chain employs TRBV20-1 and TRBJ2-2; 8 nucleotides agree with TRBD1. The CDR3 covers 16 residues. From germline, CDR1 is DFQATT and CDR2 SNEGSKA (reference sequence). J lost 3 bases, V lost 5 bases, and 11 bases had no gene match. The CDR3 loop reads CSAWDRSIRYTGELFF. The CDR3 DNA is TGCAGTGCTTGGGACAGGAGTATCCGGTACACCGGGGAGCTGTTTTTT.